The 25 T cell receptor beta chains in this list originate from one sample, sequenced in a study of T cells in localized non-small cell lung cancer (dated by TCRdb to between 2020 and 2021). The receptor library was made with the immunoSEQ multiplex PCR assay. Drawn from immuneACCESS, this table holds only the in-frame rearrangements with V and J called that TCRdb kept. Clones are partly lost; checked studies trace under half to an unresolved V gene and leave the rest unexplained. A total of roughly 40,000 clones appear in this sample, around 83% of them only once. The biggest ten clones account for approximately 7.8% of the sample. The source material was PBMCs, sampled before any cancer treatment. The receptors derive from a man between 40 and 69 years old with stage II lung adenocarcinoma.

V and J are TRBV6-4 and TRBJ2-1; D not certain. This CDR3 spans 13 amino acids. The ends were cut back, 0 bases at V and 4 bases at J, with 4 bases in the middle. CDR1 and CDR2 from the germline V gene are MRHNA and SNTAGT. The DNA for the CDR3 is TGTGCCAGCAGTGACTCACATTACAATGAGCAGTTCTTC. The encoded protein is CASSDSHYNEQFF.

The chain couples TRBV27 to TRBJ2-7; unclear D gene. Germline-derived CDR1 and CDR2 are MNHEY and SMNVEV (reference sequence). V shed 0 bases and J shed 5 bases, with 8 bases lying between them. This CDR3 is 13 amino acids long. In nucleotides, the CDR3 is TGTGCCAGCAGTTTATCAGCTATCCACGAGCAGTACTTC. Translating it yields CASSLSAIHEQYF.

The chain is built from TRBV4-2 and TRBJ2-2; no reliable D call. The CDR3 covers 12 residues. Germline V CDR1 and CDR2: LGHNA, YNFKEQ. Trimming cost V 3 bases and J 6 bases, with 5 bases left between them. CDR3 coding DNA: TGTGCCAGCAGCCAGCAATCCGGGGAGCTGTTTTTT. This encodes CASSQQSGELFF.

The chain uses TRBV7-9 and TRBJ2-7; weak D call: TRBD2 (6 bases). The CDR3 covers 14 residues. In germline, CDR1 is SEHNR, CDR2 FQNEAQ (reference sequence). V lost 0 bases to trimming and J lost 2 bases, with 8 bases between them. CDR3 sequence reads: CASSLAGGTYEQYF. The CDR3 nucleotides read TGTGCCAGCAGCTTAGCGGGAGGAACCTACGAGCAGTACTTC. The whole variable domain, filled in from reference TRBV7-9 and TRBJ2-7, reads DTGVSQNPRHKITKRGQNVTFRCDPISEHNRLYWYRQTLGQGPEFLTYFQNEAQLEKSRLLSDRFSAERPKGSFSTLEIQRTEQGDSAMYLCASSLAGGTYEQYFGPGTRLTVT.

The rearrangement uses TRBV14 and TRBJ2-1; TRBD2 agrees at 12 bases. CDR3 size: 16 residues. V gave up 2 bases and J gave up 4 bases; unmatched junction bases: 3. Germline V gene lookup returns CDR1 SGHDN and CDR2 FVKESK. The CDR3 region is CASSQTTSGRYNEQFF. Written as DNA, the CDR3 is TGTGCCAGCAGCCAAACGACTAGCGGGAGATACAATGAGCAGTTCTTC.

The chain joins TRBV11-2 to TRBJ1-1, with D possibly matching TRBD1 (5 bases). The germline CDR1 and CDR2 sequences are SGHAT and FQNNGV. V was cut by 4 bases and J by 3 bases, with 15 bases left in between. This CDR3 has 15 amino acids. CDR3 sequence reads: CASSSLRGVDTEAFF. DNA for the CDR3: TGTGCCAGCAGCTCGCTACGAGGGGTAGACACTGAAGCTTTCTTT.

The rearrangement links TRBV27 to TRBJ2-2; TRBD2 aligns across 12 bases. Germline trimming cut 4 bases from V and 6 bases from J; bases unmatched to any gene: 3. The CDR3 contains 15 residues. The V gene's germline CDR1 is MNHEY and CDR2 SMNVEV (reference sequence). The CDR3 protein is CASSSLAGGAGELFF. CDR3 DNA: TGTGCCAGCAGTTCTCTAGCGGGAGGGGCCGGGGAGCTGTTTTTT.

The sample holds a few counts of this clone. V gene TRBV29-1 combines with J gene TRBJ1-1, with D possibly matching TRBD1 (5 bases). V gave up 7 bases and J gave up 3 bases, with 18 bases separating them. Germline CDR1 is SQVTM and CDR2 is ANQGSEA. The CDR3 has 14 residues. The CDR3 loop reads CSGQTGVGDTEAFF. The DNA of the CDR3 is TGCAGCGGGCAAACGGGGGTAGGGGACACTGAAGCTTTCTTT.

This chain links TRBV28 with TRBJ1-1, with D possibly TRBD1 on 5 matching bases. Germline assignment: CDR1 MDHEN and CDR2 SYDVKM. V was cut by 5 bases and J by 0 bases, with 19 bases left in between. CDR3 size: 17 residues. The CDR3 protein is CASSDLPSGAMNTEAFF. The CDR3 nucleotides read TGTGCCAGCAGTGACCTCCCAAGCGGGGCGATGAACACTGAAGCTTTCTTT.

The V call is TRBV28, the J call TRBJ2-1, with 7 positions matching TRBD2. J lost 7 bases, V lost 6 bases, and 12 bases had no gene match. Germline V CDR1 and CDR2: MDHEN, SYDVKM. The CDR3 sequence is 15 residues long. CDR3 sequence (DNA): TGTGCCAGCAGGGAAACGGGAGGACCCTCTAATGAGCAGTTCTTC. Translation: CASRETGGPSNEQFF.

This chain connects TRBV14 to TRBJ1-1, with D unresolved. This CDR3 comprises 14 residues. With 0 bases removed from V and 7 bases from J, the gap between germline ends came to 12 bases. Germline assignment: CDR1 SGHDN and CDR2 FVKESK. CDR3 sequence reads: CASSQETSGDEAFF. The CDR3 region has the DNA TGTGCCAGCAGCCAAGAGACCTCTGGGGATGAAGCTTTCTTT.

The chain employs TRBV30 and TRBJ1-2; TRBD1 aligns across 7 bases. Germline lookup yields CDR1 GTSNPN and CDR2 SVGIG (reference sequence). This CDR3 is built from 14 residues. V lost 4 bases, J lost 4 bases, and 9 bases stayed unmatched. The CDR3 spells CAWIPGGVGYGYTF. Here the CDR3 DNA reads TGTGCCTGGATCCCAGGGGGGGTGGGCTATGGCTACACCTTC.

The chain links TRBV15 to TRBJ1-4; D is perhaps TRBD1 (5 bases). The CDR3 has 16 amino acids. V lost 1 base and J lost 12, with 21 bases in between. The germline V gene encodes CDR1 LNHNV and CDR2 YYDKDF (reference sequence). For the CDR3, the DNA is TGTGCCACCAGCAGAGGTCAGGGTGGGCTCCGGGCCGAACTGTTTTTT. Translated: CATSRGQGGLRAELFF.

The chain employs TRBV29-1 and TRBJ2-3, with TRBD1 matching over 7 bases. CDR3 length: 13 residues. Germline CDR1 SQVTM, CDR2 ANQGSEA. Germline trimming cut 8 bases from V and 0 bases from J; bases unmatched to any gene: 5. The CDR3 sequence: CSYVRGSTDTQYF. In DNA form, the CDR3 reads TGCAGCTACGTCAGGGGGAGCACAGATACGCAGTATTTT.

This clone was detected once. The rearrangement joins TRBV19 to TRBJ1-1; D unclear. CDR1 and CDR2 (germline): LNHDA, SQIVND (reference sequence). This CDR3 comprises 14 residues. V was trimmed by 3 bases and J by 1 base, leaving 9 bases between them. CDR3: CASSMRHGNTEAFF. The CDR3 nucleotides read TGTGCCAGTAGTATGAGGCACGGGAACACTGAAGCTTTCTTT.

V gene TRBV10-3 combines with J gene TRBJ2-5; TRBD2 is a possible D gene (5 bases). The CDR3 covers 13 residues. Germline CDR1 and CDR2: ENHRY and SYGVKD. Deletions cut 11 bases from V and 2 bases from J, with 15 bases between. For the CDR3, the DNA is TGTGCCTCCCTCGGGGAGCTTCAAGAGACCCAGTACTTC. Translating it yields CASLGELQETQYF.

The rearrangement joins TRBV9 to TRBJ2-7; D is undetermined. This CDR3 is 15 amino acids long. Germline V gene lookup returns CDR1 SGDLS and CDR2 YYNGEE. With 0 bases removed from V and 4 bases from J, the gap between germline ends came to 14 bases. CDR3 region: CASSVEPLPPYEQYF. DNA of the CDR3: TGTGCCAGCAGCGTAGAGCCTCTACCCCCTTACGAGCAGTACTTC.

This chain connects TRBV6-1 to TRBJ1-5; D unresolved. Germline V CDR1 and CDR2: MNHNS, SASEGT. The CDR3 totals 14 residues. The V end lost 0 bases, the J end lost 3 bases, and 6 bases lay between the germline ends. The CDR3 DNA reads TGTGCCAGCAGTGAAGCAAGGTACAATCAGCCCCAGCATTTT. This codes for CASSEARYNQPQHF.

The DNA for the CDR3 is TGTGCCAGCTCCATGGCAGCGGGAGCCGGGGAGCTGTTTTTT. It specifies CASSMAAGAGELFF. The rearrangement uses TRBV11-2 and TRBJ2-2; 8 bases are shared with TRBD2. The CDR3 length is 14 residues. Germline V gene sequence: CDR1 SGHAT, CDR2 FQNNGV. V trimming: 8 bases; J trimming: 6 bases; junction bases outside the gene matches: 8.

This rearrangement joins TRBV11-2 to TRBJ1-5; 7 bases line up with TRBD1. CDR1 is SGHAT, CDR2 FQNNGV, per germline. After removal of 1 base from V and 2 bases from J, the junction contained 2 bases not matched to a gene. This CDR3 is built from 15 residues. The CDR3 loop is CASSLGGTGNQPQHF. DNA for the CDR3: TGTGCCAGCAGCTTAGGAGGGACAGGCAATCAGCCCCAGCATTTT. The whole variable domain, remainder taken from reference TRBV11-2 and TRBJ1-5, is EAGVAQSPRYKIIEKRQSVAFWCNPISGHATLYWYQQILGQGPKLLIQFQNNGVVDDSQLPKDRFSAERLKGVDSTLKIQPAKLEDSAVYLCASSLGGTGNQPQHFGDGTRLSIL.

This chain joins TRBV7-9 and TRBJ1-4, with 8 bases identical to TRBD1. The CDR3 totals 14 residues. V dropped 3 bases and J dropped 6; count of bases not matched to a gene: 3. Germline-derived CDR1 and CDR2 are SEHNR and FQNEAQ (reference sequence). DNA for the CDR3: TGTGCCAGCAGCTTCCACAGGGGGGATGAAAAACTGTTTTTT. As protein: CASSFHRGDEKLFF.

This chain connects TRBV5-8 to TRBJ1-3; weak D call: TRBD1 (5 bases). CDR3 length: 15 amino acids. Trimming left V 0 bases short and J 0 bases short, with 7 bases between. Germline CDR1 reads SGHTS; CDR2 reads YDEGEE. The CDR3 here is CASSLGQSSGNTIYF. The CDR3 DNA reads as TGTGCCAGCAGCTTGGGACAGAGCTCTGGAAACACCATATATTTT.

The genes are TRBV16 and TRBJ2-1; either TRBD1 or TRBD2 may fit D (6 bases each). Germline CDR1 KGHSY, CDR2 FQNENV. This CDR3 contains 16 residues. The ends were cut back, 4 bases at V and 0 bases at J, with 13 bases in the middle. For the CDR3, the DNA is TGTGCCAGCAGCCGACTAGGGGGGAGCTCCTACAATGAGCAGTTCTTC. Amino acid sequence: CASSRLGGSSYNEQFF.

The V gene is TRBV5-1, the J gene TRBJ2-7, with D perhaps TRBD1 (6 bases). Trimming shortened V by 2 bases and J by 1 base, and 10 bases separated the two germline ends. CDR1 and CDR2 from the germline V gene are SGHRS and YFSETQ. CDR3 length equals 14 residues. CDR3 loop: CASSLSGQSYEQYF. The CDR3 DNA follows: TGCGCCAGCAGCTTATCCGGACAGTCCTACGAGCAGTACTTC.

J is TRBJ2-5 and V is TRBV5-1; 12 bases line up with TRBD2. CDR1 and CDR2 from the germline V gene are SGHRS and YFSETQ. With V trimmed by 4 bases and J by 5 bases, 9 bases remained unmatched. The CDR3 extends over 16 amino acids. The CDR3 nucleotides are TGCGCCAGCAGCCCCCGGGCTAGCGGGGGGGCTGAGACCCAGTACTTC. This encodes CASSPRASGGAETQYF.